Shown below are 18 T cell receptor beta chains from a single sample sequenced in a study of CD8+CD57+ T cells in acquired aplastic anemia. Patients who underwent sequencing had shown CD8+CD57+ cell expansion by flow cytometry. Genomic DNA constituted the template upon which TCR beta VDJ and CDR3 profiling was performed. A single record per CDR3 protein comes from TCRdb applying MiXCR to the reads. The table lists 200,000 to 250,000 distinct CDR3 sequences, less than 75% of them singletons. Material: sorted CD4+, CD8+, or CD8+CD57+ T cells (not recorded which) from PBMCs. These receptors all come from a human donor with aplastic anemia.

The CDR3 sequence is CASSLDAPAYEQYF. Written as DNA, the CDR3 is TGTGCCAGCAGCTTAGATGCCCCCGCGTACGAGCAGTACTTC. The J gene is TRBJ2-7, the V gene TRBV7-3, with D hard to call. The V end lost 2 bases, the J end lost 4 bases, and 12 bases lay between the germline ends. Looked up from germline, CDR1 is SGHTA and CDR2 is FQGTGA. The CDR3 totals 14 residues.

The CDR3: CASSSQTGGNQPQHF. The CDR3, as DNA: TGTGCCAGCAGCTCCCAGACAGGGGGCAATCAGCCCCAGCATTTT. The J gene is TRBJ1-5, the V gene TRBV7-2; TRBD1 matches at 8 bases. CDR3 length: 15 amino acids. The J segment lost 2 bases and the V segment lost 4 bases, leaving 4 bases of the junction unmatched. Germline values: CDR1 SGHTA, CDR2 FQGNSA.

This chain joins TRBV7-8 and TRBJ2-6; D might be TRBD1 (5 bases). Germline CDR1 is SGHVS and CDR2 is FQNEAQ. The CDR3 has 15 amino acids. Trimming shortened V by 6 bases and J by 2 bases, and 11 bases separated the two germline ends. CDR3 sequence (DNA): TGTGCCAGCAGTGATAGCAGGGCTGGGGCCAACGTCCTGACTTTC. Translated, it gives CASSDSRAGANVLTF.

V gene TRBV20-1 combines with J gene TRBJ2-3, with 7 positions matching TRBD1. The CDR3 runs 17 residues. The V and J ends lost 5 bases and 2 bases, in that order; junction bases with no gene match: 16. Per germline, CDR1 DFQATT and CDR2 SNEGSKA (reference sequence). Here the CDR3 DNA reads TGCAGTGCTTTTGACAGGGATAACTATGGCTACACAGATACGCAGTATTTT. Translating gives CSAFDRDNYGYTDTQYF.

This chain joins TRBV7-2 and TRBJ1-2; a weak D match, TRBD1 (6 bases). Germline loops: CDR1 SGHTA, CDR2 FQGNSA. With 0 bases removed from V and 7 bases from J, the gap between germline ends came to 12 bases. CDR3 size: 14 residues. For the CDR3, the DNA is TGTGCCAGCAGCTTAGCAGCAGGGGCAGCTGGCTACACCTTC. Translation gives CASSLAAGAAGYTF.

The CDR3: CSAIPGAANTEAFF. The CDR3 DNA is TGCAGTGCGATTCCCGGGGCAGCGAACACTGAAGCTTTCTTT. V gene TRBV20-1 combines with J gene TRBJ1-1; possible D gene TRBD1, 5 bases. Germline loops: CDR1 DFQATT, CDR2 SNEGSKA (reference sequence). The CDR3 has 14 residues. Trimming removed 6 bases at V and 1 base at J, with 15 bases between.

The chain links TRBV9 to TRBJ2-1, with D maybe TRBD2 (6 bases). The length of the CDR3 is 14 residues. Germline lookup yields CDR1 SGDLS and CDR2 YYNGEE. Trimming stripped 0 bases from V and 8 bases from J, with 12 bases between. CDR3 sequence reads: CASSVGTGVDEQFF. In DNA, the CDR3 is TGTGCCAGCAGCGTAGGGACGGGAGTTGATGAGCAGTTCTTC.

About this clonotype itself: Germline and junction disagree at one end, which may indicate a read error. This chain joins TRBV5-6 and TRBJ2-5, with a weak D call TRBD1 (6 bases). Germline V gives CDR1 SGHDT, CDR2 YYEEEE. This CDR3 has 14 amino acids. CDR3 in amino acids: CASSPIGGLETQYF. The CDR3 coding sequence is TGCGCCAGCAGTCCAATTGGGGGCCTGGAGACCCAGTACTTC.

CDR3 sequence: CATSPNSYNSPLHF. CDR3 DNA sequence: TGTGCCACCAGCCCCAACTCCTATAATTCACCCCTCCACTTT. The chain recombines TRBV15 with TRBJ1-6; D is undetermined. CDR1 and CDR2 (germline): LNHNV, YYDKDF (reference sequence). V was cut by 5 bases and J by 0 bases, with 5 bases left in between. The CDR3 consists of 14 residues.

This clonotype was recorded a few times. This chain links TRBV20-1 with TRBJ2-7; tentatively, D is TRBD2 (5 bases). Between the trimmed V and J ends, which lost 3 bases and 7 bases, there was a span of 19 bases. This CDR3 region has 14 residues. CDR1 and CDR2 from the germline V gene are DFQATT and SNEGSKA (reference sequence). Here the CDR3 DNA reads TGCAGTGCTAGTCGGACCGCCGCCGAGGGTGAGCAGTACTTC. Translating it yields CSASRTAAEGEQYF.

This clonotype was counted a few times. One end of the junction fails to match germline, which may point to a read error. This chain uses TRBV7-7 with TRBJ2-5, with 8 bases lining up with TRBD1. This CDR3 region has 13 residues. Germline V CDR1 and CDR2: SSHAT, FNYEAQ (reference sequence). The CDR3 DNA follows: TGTGCTAGCAGCCAGAGACAGGGGGAGACCCAGTACTTC. Residues: CASSQRQGETQYF.

There are a few counts of this clonotype. The chain employs TRBV11-3 and TRBJ2-3; D is possibly TRBD2 (5 bases). The CDR3 covers 15 residues. The V end lost 3 bases, the J end lost 2 bases, and 12 bases lay between the germline ends. Germline V gene sequence: CDR1 SGHNT, CDR2 YENEEA. CDR3 sequence reads: CASSLVAGYTDTQYF. The CDR3 nucleotides read TGTGCCAGCAGCTTGGTGGCGGGTTACACAGATACGCAGTATTTT.

The rearrangement links TRBV20-1 to TRBJ1-2; 9 bases map to TRBD1. V gave up 5 bases and J gave up 4 bases; unmatched junction bases: 2. The CDR3 extends over 12 amino acids. CDR1 and CDR2 (germline): DFQATT, SNEGSKA (reference sequence). CDR3 sequence (DNA): TGCAGTGCTGGGACAGGGCCCTATGGCTACACCTTC. Protein sequence: CSAGTGPYGYTF.

This clonotype was observed a handful of times. One junction end does not reproduce the germline sequence, and a read error may be involved. The chain is built from TRBV5-4 and TRBJ2-3, with 7 bases identical to TRBD2. Looked up from germline, CDR1 is SGHNT and CDR2 is YYREEE (reference sequence). The CDR3 contains 16 residues. CDR3 nucleotides: TGTGCCAGCAGCACTGGCGTCCTAGCGGACACAGATACGCGGTATTTT. This gives the protein CASSTGVLADTDTRYF.

Details on this clonotype: At one end, the junction sequence differs from germline, possibly due to a read error. The J gene is TRBJ2-7, the V gene TRBV7-9; TRBD2 might be the D (5 bases). CDR1 is SEHNR, CDR2 FQNEAQ, per germline (reference sequence). The CDR3 contains 14 residues. This CDR3 reads CASSQEGNSYEQYF. The DNA of the CDR3 is TGCGCCAGCAGCCAAGAGGGAAATTCCTACGAGCAGTACTTC.

The chain links TRBV7-2 to TRBJ1-4, with D maybe TRBD1 (6 bases). Per germline, CDR1 SGHTA and CDR2 FQGNSA. The CDR3 loop spans 14 amino acids. The V gene lost 2 bases and the J gene lost 14 bases, with 18 bases spanning the gap. CDR3 coding DNA: TGTGCCAGCAGCTTAACAACGGGGGCGGGGGGTCTGTTTTTT. Translated, it gives CASSLTTGAGGLFF.

The J gene is TRBJ2-3, the V gene TRBV7-6; D is undetermined. Trimming took 5 bases from V and 0 from J, leaving 18 bases between them. The germline CDR1 and CDR2 sequences are SGHVS and FNYEAQ. This CDR3 spans 17 amino acids. CDR3 region: CASSLDAAGLSTDTQYF. CDR3 in DNA: TGTGCCAGCAGCCTAGACGCAGCCGGCTTGAGCACAGATACGCAGTATTTT.

J is TRBJ2-5 and V is TRBV10-2; possible D gene TRBD1, 6 bases. V gave up 2 bases and J gave up 5 bases, with 15 bases separating them. Germline values: CDR1 WSHSY, CDR2 SAAADI. The CDR3 loop spans 15 amino acids. This chain's CDR3 is CASSETRGIGETQYF. The CDR3 nucleotides read TGCGCCAGCAGTGAGACAAGGGGGATAGGGGAGACCCAGTACTTC.